This T cell receptor (beta chain) was sequenced for a study of OX40 agonist ivuxolimab in advanced cancers. The wider study: People who had prior anti-PD-1, anti-PD-L1 or anti-CTLA-4 therapy could take part, and about 40% had some.

The CDR3 consists of 15 residues. Germline V gene data show CDR1 as MDHEN and CDR2 as SYDVKM. The ends lost 3 bases at V and 3 bases at J; junction bases unmatched: 6. Clones were sequenced by immunoSEQ multiplex PCR, and TCRdb holds only the in-frame ones, with some missing. The table includes about 52,000 clones, around 94% detected once. The genes are TRBV28 and TRBJ2-5; 8 bases map to TRBD2. Sequencing was performed on CD4+ or CD8+ T cells sorted from blood, taken in a trial of the OX40 agonist ivuxolimab. This TCR came from an adult with an advanced solid tumor such as melanoma, head and neck, liver or kidney cancer. The CDR3 here is CASSFPRGRKETQYF. CDR3 nucleotide sequence: TGTGCCAGCAGTTTCCCCCGCGGGAGGAAAGAGACCCAGTACTTC.